Below, one T cell receptor beta chain is given with its context. Only in-frame clones appear in the TCRdb table, and some are missing; sequencing was by immunoSEQ multiplex PCR. In the table there are 90,000 to 120,000 clones, 80% to 95% of which are singletons. These data are taken from a study of T cell changes during pregnancy in multiple sclerosis. The CDR3 loop spans 13 amino acids. Trimming shortened V by 0 bases and J by 6 bases, and 9 bases separated the two germline ends. The receptor was isolated from a female donor with multiple sclerosis, enrolled in a pregnancy study. Sample: peripheral blood, taken after pregnancy. This chain connects TRBV5-3 to TRBJ1-1; D is uncertain. TRBV5-3 is known as an ORF, though its function is uncertain. The chain's CDR3 is CARSLVKHPEAFF. In nucleotides, the CDR3 is TGTGCCAGAAGCTTGGTCAAACATCCTGAAGCTTTCTTT.